This TCR beta chain was recovered during a study of T cells in Graves' hyperthyroidism and ophthalmopathy. Findings and caveats of the study: Blood shared most expanded thyroid clonotypes above 0.001.

TCR beta CDR3 sequences were amplified from RNA transcripts. First-round RT-PCR of the TCR CDR3 relied on the HTBI primer set. TCRdb re-called the multiplex PCR reads through MiXCR, storing one row per CDR3 protein. Among about 680,000 distinct CDR3 sequences listed, 30% to 40% were seen once. This clonotype was seen many times. Its target is unknown. Graves' hyperthyroidism without ophthalmopathy progression within 18 months was termed stable. A roughly 10 ml volume of fresh peripheral blood provided the PBMCs. The source is a woman aged 40 to 55 with Graves' hyperthyroidism. Material: blood.

CDR3 bases: TGCAGCGTTGATAGACAGGGAGGAGATGGCTACACCTTC. Residues: CSVDRQGGDGYTF. V and J are TRBV29-1 and TRBJ1-2; TRBD1 aligns across 7 bases. The CDR3 loop spans 13 amino acids. Germline V CDR1 and CDR2: SQVTM, ANQGSEA. V trimming: 3 bases; J trimming: 6 bases; junction bases outside the gene matches: 7. Full variable domain (outside the CDR3, taken from reference TRBV29-1 and TRBJ1-2): SAVISQKPSRDICQRGTSLTIQCQVDSQVTMMFWYRQQPGQSLTLIATANQGSEATYESGFVIDKFPISRPNLTFSTLTVSNMSPEDSSIYLCSVDRQGGDGYTFGSGTRLTVV.